This section outlines one T cell receptor beta chain sequence together with its context. The target antigen is unknown. The data were obtained in a study of spatial heterogeneity in lung cancer. Study in general: Each distinct TCR and UMI combination averaged more than ten appearances in raw reads.

TCRdb processed the 5' RACE reads anew with MiXCR; each CDR3 protein has one entry. The repertoire has more than 20,000 distinct CDR3 sequences, approximately 3% of them found once; the top ten carry roughly 7.2%. Trimming pared 4 bases from V and 0 bases from J, leaving 15 bases between. The germline gives CDR1 MNHEY, CDR2 SMNVEV (reference sequence). The CDR3 contains 17 residues. Findings and limits, study-wide: Tumor mutation count correlated with how many alpha and beta TCRs expanded intratumorally.

Time point indicated: sample taken at primary tumor resection. The clonotype was recovered from a male donor with early-stage non-small cell lung cancer. The V call is TRBV27, the J call TRBJ2-2; possibly TRBD1 for D (6 bases). Material: lung tumor tissue, obtained at surgery. For the CDR3, the DNA is TGTGCCAGCAGTTCACCCGCAGGGGCCCCGAACACCGGGGAGCTGTTTTTT. Translated, it gives CASSSPAGAPNTGELFF.